Only a few counts were recorded for the clone carrying this T cell receptor beta chain. These data come from a study of human T cells and chemical hapten exposure. From germline, CDR1 is ENHRY and CDR2 SYGVKD. This CDR3 is 13 amino acids long. The V end was cut by 7 bases, the J end by 2 bases, with 12 bases between. Individual cDNA molecules (in the library) carried attached unique molecular identifiers. Each CDR3 protein is one row after TCRdb ran MiXCR on the RACE reads. In the table there are fewer than 300,000 distinct CDR3 sequences, around 9.3% of which are singletons. Time point given: pre-sensitization, week 0. Treatment noted: therapeutic diphenylcyclopropenone sensitization with weekly scalp DPC. Researchers extracted total RNA from unfractionated whole blood.

This chain connects TRBV10-3 to TRBJ2-7, with a tentative D call TRBD1 (6 bases). The source of this sequence is a woman aged 40 to 55 with alopecia areata. Some clones in this sample may be carry-over from other donors' samples. The input for sequencing was whole blood, taken in connection with sensitization to the hapten diphenylcyclopropenone (DPC). The CDR3 DNA reads TGTGCCATCACAGGGGACGGTACCTACGAGCAGTACTTC. This translates into CAITGDGTYEQYF.